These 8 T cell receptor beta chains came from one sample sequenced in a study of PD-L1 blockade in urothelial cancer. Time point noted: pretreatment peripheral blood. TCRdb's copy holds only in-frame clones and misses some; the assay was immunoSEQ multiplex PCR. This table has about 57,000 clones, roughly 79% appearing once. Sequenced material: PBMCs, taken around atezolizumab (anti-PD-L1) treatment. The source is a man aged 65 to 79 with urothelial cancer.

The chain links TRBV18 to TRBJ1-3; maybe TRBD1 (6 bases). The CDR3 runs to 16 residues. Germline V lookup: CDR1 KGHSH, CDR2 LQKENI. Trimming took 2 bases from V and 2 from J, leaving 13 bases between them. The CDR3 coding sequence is TGTGCCAGCTCACCAACGTCGGACAGAACTGGAAACACCATATATTTT. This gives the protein CASSPTSDRTGNTIYF.

Here the CDR3 reads CASTLVAGYGDEQFF. DNA for the CDR3: TGCGCCAGCACCTTAGTAGCGGGATACGGCGATGAGCAGTTCTTC. The rearrangement links TRBV5-1 to TRBJ2-1; 8 nucleotides agree with TRBD2. CDR1 is SGHRS and CDR2 is YFSETQ in the germline V gene. The CDR3 is 15 amino acids. The trim removed 6 bases at V and 8 bases at J, leaving 13 bases unmatched. Full variable domain (outside the CDR3, taken from reference TRBV5-1 and TRBJ2-1): KAGVTQTPRYLIKTRGQQVTLSCSPISGHRSVSWYQQTPGQGLQFLFEYFSETQRNKGNFPGRFSGRQFSNSRSEMNVSTLELGDSALYLCASTLVAGYGDEQFFGPGTRLTVL.

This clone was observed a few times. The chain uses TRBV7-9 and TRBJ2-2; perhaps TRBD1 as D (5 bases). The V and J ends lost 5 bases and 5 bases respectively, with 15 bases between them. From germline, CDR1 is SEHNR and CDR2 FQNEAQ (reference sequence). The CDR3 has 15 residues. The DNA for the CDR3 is TGTGCCAGCAGCCATCCCCTCAAGGGGACCGGGGAGCTGTTTTTT. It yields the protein CASSHPLKGTGELFF. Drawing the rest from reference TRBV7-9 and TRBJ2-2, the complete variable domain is DTGVSQNPRHKITKRGQNVTFRCDPISEHNRLYWYRQTLGQGPEFLTYFQNEAQLEKSRLLSDRFSAERPKGSFSTLEIQRTEQGDSAMYLCASSHPLKGTGELFFGEGSRLTVL.

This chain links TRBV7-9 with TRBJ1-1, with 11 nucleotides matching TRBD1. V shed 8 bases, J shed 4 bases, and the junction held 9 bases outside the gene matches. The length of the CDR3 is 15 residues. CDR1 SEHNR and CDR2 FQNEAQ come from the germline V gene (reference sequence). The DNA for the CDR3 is TGTGCCAGCGGGACAGGGGGATATCTCGGCACTGAAGCTTTCTTT. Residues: CASGTGGYLGTEAFF.

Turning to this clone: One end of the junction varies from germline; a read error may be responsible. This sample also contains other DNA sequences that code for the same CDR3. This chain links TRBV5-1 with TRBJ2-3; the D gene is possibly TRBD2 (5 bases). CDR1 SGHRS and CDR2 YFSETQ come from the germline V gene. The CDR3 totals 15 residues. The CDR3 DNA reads TGCGCCAGCAGCGCAGCATCGGGGAGCACAGATACGCAGTACTTT. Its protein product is CASSAASGSTDTQYF.

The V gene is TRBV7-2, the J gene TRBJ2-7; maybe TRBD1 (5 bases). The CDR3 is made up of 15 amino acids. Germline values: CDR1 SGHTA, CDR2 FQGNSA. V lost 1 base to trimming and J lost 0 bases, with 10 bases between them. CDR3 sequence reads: CASSLGGGLSYEQYF. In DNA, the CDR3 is TGTGCCAGCAGCTTAGGGGGCGGTCTCTCCTACGAGCAGTACTTC.

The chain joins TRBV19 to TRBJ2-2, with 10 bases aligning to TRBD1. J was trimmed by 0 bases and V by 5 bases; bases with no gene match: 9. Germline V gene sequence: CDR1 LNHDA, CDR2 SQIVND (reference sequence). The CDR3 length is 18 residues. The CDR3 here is CASSLPRGTGANTGELFF. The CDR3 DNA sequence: TGTGCCAGTAGTCTCCCCCGAGGGACAGGGGCGAACACCGGGGAGCTGTTTTTT.

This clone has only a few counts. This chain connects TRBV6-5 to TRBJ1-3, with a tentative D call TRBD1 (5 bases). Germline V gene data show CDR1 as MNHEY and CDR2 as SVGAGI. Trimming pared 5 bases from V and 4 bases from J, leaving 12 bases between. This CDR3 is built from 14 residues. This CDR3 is CASSDGGAGNTIYF. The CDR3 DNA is TGTGCCAGCAGTGATGGAGGGGCCGGAAACACCATATATTTT.